This T cell receptor (beta chain) stems from a study of blood T cell repertoires in COVID-19. The CDR3 is made up of 13 amino acids. CDR1 SGHKS and CDR2 YYEKEE come from the germline V gene (reference sequence). V shed 4 bases and J shed 0 bases, with 7 bases lying between them. Authors' analysis steps: Quantification of nucleated cells was approximated via reference gene primer amplification. Sequencing was performed with immunoSEQ multiplex PCR; in TCRdb, only in-frame clones are kept and a portion is missing. V, J and clone size derive from that table, while D and trimming were established from the DNA sequence. The table records about 120,000 clones, roughly 80% of them present only once.

The sequence came from a man between 70 and 80 years old with acute or convalescent COVID-19. Material for sequencing was peripheral blood. The chain employs TRBV5-5 and TRBJ1-1, with D unclear. CDR3 sequence (DNA): TGTGCCAGCAGCCCGGGGATGAACACTGAAGCTTTCTTT. Translation: CASSPGMNTEAFF.